Detailed here is one T cell receptor beta chain. Its binding antigen is unknown. Base-call qualities are not available, and no considerably larger clone is one nucleotide away. Chronic pancreatitis pancreas tissue was obtained from patients undergoing total pancreatectomy with islet autotransplantation (TPIAT). None of the chronic pancreatitis patients included in the study had a known history of diabetes. For TCRbeta sequencing, genomic DNA was extracted directly from bulk pancreas tissue without sorting T cells. Pancreas tissues were collected consecutively from patients and organ donors at two US centers. This entry belongs to a study of immune characteristics of hereditary and idiopathic chronic pancreatitis. In the study overall: Local immune cells and TCRbeta repertoires in the pancreas were profiled in this study for hereditary and idiopathic chronic pancreatitis, with control organ donor pancreases used for comparison. The gDNA-based approach was selected because the approach required minimal in vitro experimental manipulation of T cells infiltrating the pancreas. TCRbeta sequencing was performed on roughly five control pancreases, under 10 hereditary chronic pancreatitis pancreases and roughly 6 idiopathic chronic pancreatitis pancreases.

Library generation was performed with the immunoSEQ multiplex PCR assay. The TCRbeta CDR3 region and neighboring sequences were amplified from pancreatic genomic DNA and then sequenced. Regarding the original processing steps: Productive clonality and productive rearrangement counts were measured along with repertoire diversity, which was expressed as a mean normalized Shannon-Wiener index. The nonparametric Mann-Whitney U test was used to compare repertoire metrics between the control and chronic pancreatitis groups. CDR3beta sequences with identical amino acid composition and length across subjects were defined as shared clonotypes. As stored in TCRdb, this immuneACCESS dataset retains in-frame rearrangements with V and J assigned. A fraction of the clones does not appear; measured against another copy, unresolved V genes explain less than half of the discrepancy, and the remainder lacks a known reason. V, J and clone size reflect that table, while D and trimming were determined from the DNA. In all, the sample holds some 15,000 clones, and roughly 80% of those were seen once. 13% to 15% of the sample belongs to the ten largest clones.

Points the paper makes about the study in general: Hereditary and idiopathic chronic pancreatitis differed in Vbeta-Jbeta gene family usage, including TRBV10, TRBV19, TRBV23 and TRBV5. Both chronic pancreatitis groups showed significantly increased TCRbeta repertoire diversity and reduced clonality versus controls. Among approximately 12 chronic pancreatitis patients, the number of productive TCR rearrangements showed a positive correlation with disease severity scores. Chronic pancreatitis caused by alcohol use was not included in the study. Because patient tissue could be obtained only at the time of TPIAT, differences in disease duration may have affected the immune findings.

There are 14 amino acids in the CDR3, from cysteine to phenylalanine inclusive. Left in the record is the CDR3 DNA by itself, 42 bases read in frame from the first base. Trimming costs V 2 bases and J 5 bases, and their ends lie 12 bases apart. CDR1 is given as SQVTM and CDR2 as ANQGSEA, both from the germline V gene. This clonotype originated in a human donor with chronic pancreatitis. Here the chain combines TRBV29-1 and TRBJ2-2, with no confident D gene call. What was sequenced was pancreas tissue with hereditary chronic pancreatitis. The DNA is as follows: TGCAGCGTTGAAAGTCGGTCCGGGACCGGGGAGCTGTTTTTT. Translation gives CSVESRSGTGELFF.